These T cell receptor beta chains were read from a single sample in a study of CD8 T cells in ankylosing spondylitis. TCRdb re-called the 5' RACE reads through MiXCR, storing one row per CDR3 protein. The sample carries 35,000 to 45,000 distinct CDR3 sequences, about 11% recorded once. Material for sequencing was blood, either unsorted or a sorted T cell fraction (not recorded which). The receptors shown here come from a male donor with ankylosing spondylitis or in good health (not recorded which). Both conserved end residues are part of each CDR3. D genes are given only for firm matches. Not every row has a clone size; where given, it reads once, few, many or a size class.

DNA: TGTGCCAGCAGCCGCCAAGGACAGGGATCCTACGAGCAGTACTTC
CDR3: CASSRQGQGSYEQYF
D: TRBD1
V: TRBV7-9
size: many
J: TRBJ2-7

DNA: TGTGCCAGCAGCCCAGACTCTCGGGGGGGCCATGAGCAGTTCTTC
CDR3: CASSPDSRGGHEQFF
D: TRBD2
V: TRBV3-1
size: many
J: TRBJ2-1

DNA: TGTGCCATCAGTGAAGACAGGTTTGGCCAGCCCCAGCATTTT
CDR3: CAISEDRFGQPQHF
D: -
V: TRBV10-3
size: many
J: TRBJ1-5

DNA: TGTGCCATCAGTAGGGCCGACGGGGCTGAGCAGTTCTTC
CDR3: CAISRADGAEQFF
D: -
V: TRBV10-3
size: medium-sized
J: TRBJ2-1

DNA: TGCGCCAGCAGCTTGTTGGGGGCAACAGCCAATGAGCAGTTCTTC
CDR3: CASSLLGATANEQFF
D: -
V: TRBV5-1
size: many
J: TRBJ2-1

DNA: TGTGCCAGCAGGGGTCGGGGTGTATATGGCTACACCTTC
CDR3: CASRGRGVYGYTF
D: -
V: TRBV6-4
size: many
J: TRBJ1-2

DNA: TGCGCCAGCAGCCGGGGGACAGGGGGCAATCAGCCCCAGCATTTT
CDR3: CASSRGTGGNQPQHF
D: TRBD1
V: TRBV5-1
size: few
J: TRBJ1-5

DNA: TGTGCCAGCAGTGAAGACCGGGACAGGGCTAACTACGAGCAGTACTTC
CDR3: CASSEDRDRANYEQYF
D: TRBD1
V: TRBV2
size: few
J: TRBJ2-7

DNA: TGCGCCAGCAGCCCCGGGGACAGTTCAGATACGCAGTATTTT
CDR3: CASSPGDSSDTQYF
D: TRBD1
V: TRBV5-1
size: many
J: TRBJ2-3

DNA: TGTGCCATCAGTGAGACGGGACAAGGGCGCTACGAGCAGTACTTC
CDR3: CAISETGQGRYEQYF
D: -
V: TRBV10-3
size: few
J: TRBJ2-7

DNA: TGCGCCAGCAGACGACTAGCCAGGGAGACCCAGTACTTC
CDR3: CASRRLARETQYF
D: TRBD2
V: TRBV5-1
size: many
J: TRBJ2-5

DNA: TGTGCCAGCAGCTTACGGTTGAGTCCTACGAGAGAGACCCAGTACTTC
CDR3: CASSLRLSPTRETQYF
D: -
V: TRBV7-8
size: many
J: TRBJ2-5

DNA: TGTGCCAGCAGCCTCGGTTCGTTCGTCTCTGGAAACACCATATATTTT
CDR3: CASSLGSFVSGNTIYF
D: -
V: TRBV11-2
size: few
J: TRBJ1-3

DNA: TGCGCCAGCAGGGAGGGAGACCGCACAGATACGCAGTATTTT
CDR3: CASREGDRTDTQYF
D: -
V: TRBV5-1
size: many
J: TRBJ2-3

DNA: TGTGCCATCAGTGCAACCGATGAGCAGTTCTTC
CDR3: CAISATDEQFF
D: -
V: TRBV10-3
size: -
J: TRBJ2-1

DNA: TGCGCCAGCAGCTCACGTAGCGGGGGTTACCAAGAGACCCAGTACTTC
CDR3: CASSSRSGGYQETQYF
D: TRBD2
V: TRBV5-1
size: many
J: TRBJ2-5

DNA: TGTGCCAGCACCCAGGGCGCAGAGTGGAAGACCCAGTACTTC
CDR3: CASTQGAEWKTQYF
D: -
V: TRBV6-1
size: many
J: TRBJ2-5

DNA: TGTGCCTCCCGGATGCAAGGGTATGGCTACACCTTC
CDR3: CASRMQGYGYTF
D: -
V: TRBV12-3/TRBV12-4
size: few
J: TRBJ1-2

DNA: TGTGCCAGCAGCCAAGAAGACTACGACGGGCCCTACAATGAGCAGTTCTTC
CDR3: CASSQEDYDGPYNEQFF
D: -
V: TRBV14
size: few
J: TRBJ2-1

DNA: TGTGCCAGCTCACCCGGACTAACGACCGGTACGCAGTATTTT
CDR3: CASSPGLTTGTQYF
D: -
V: TRBV18
size: many
J: TRBJ2-3

DNA: TGCAGTGCTAGAGGGCGGGAGGCCTACGAGCAGTACTTC
CDR3: CSARGREAYEQYF
D: TRBD2
V: TRBV20-1
size: few
J: TRBJ2-7

DNA: TGTGCCAGCAGCCAAGGGGGGACTAGCGGGGGCTCACTCAGGTCCTACGAGCAGTACTTC
CDR3: CASSQGGTSGGSLRSYEQYF
D: TRBD2
V: TRBV9
size: many
J: TRBJ2-7

DNA: TGTGCCATCAGTGAGTCGCCGACCAGCTCCTACAATGAGCAGTTCTTC
CDR3: CAISESPTSSYNEQFF
D: -
V: TRBV10-3
size: many
J: TRBJ2-1

DNA: TGTGCCAGCAGCCGACAGGCGCTCCAAGAGACCCAGTACTTC
CDR3: CASSRQALQETQYF
D: -
V: TRBV4-2
size: many
J: TRBJ2-5

DNA: TGTGCCAGCAGTCGGGAGGAGGACTATGGCTACACCTTC
CDR3: CASSREEDYGYTF
D: -
V: TRBV3-1
size: few
J: TRBJ1-2

DNA: TGTGCCAGCAGTTTGAGCCTGGGGGGCGGCCAAGATACGCAGTATTTT
CDR3: CASSLSLGGGQDTQYF
D: -
V: TRBV12-3/TRBV12-4
size: once
J: TRBJ2-3

DNA: TGTGCCAGCAGCCAAGCGGTAGCAAGAAACACAGATACGCAGTATTTT
CDR3: CASSQAVARNTDTQYF
D: -
V: TRBV4-2
size: few
J: TRBJ2-3

DNA: TGTGCCAGCTCACCTTCCGGGGGGAGCAATCAGCCCCAGCATTTT
CDR3: CASSPSGGSNQPQHF
D: -
V: TRBV18
size: few
J: TRBJ1-5

DNA: TGTGCCAGCAGCGTCGGGCGGGGCAATCAGCCCCAGCATTTT
CDR3: CASSVGRGNQPQHF
D: -
V: TRBV9
size: many
J: TRBJ1-5

DNA: TGTGCCAGCAGTTTAAGATCGGGGGGTCGGGAGACCCAGTACTTC
CDR3: CASSLRSGGRETQYF
D: TRBD2
V: TRBV12-3/TRBV12-4
size: many
J: TRBJ2-5

DNA: TGTGCCAGCAGTGAAGCAGGGACTAGTAATGAAAAACTGTTTTTT
CDR3: CASSEAGTSNEKLFF
D: -
V: TRBV6-1
size: -
J: TRBJ1-4

DNA: TGTGCCAGCAGCCCCGGACAGTATGTTCTTCGTGAGGAGACCCAGTACTTC
CDR3: CASSPGQYVLREETQYF
D: -
V: TRBV7-2
size: -
J: TRBJ2-5

DNA: TGCGCCAGCAGCGCAGGGTCCTATGGCTACACCTTC
CDR3: CASSAGSYGYTF
D: -
V: TRBV4-1
size: -
J: TRBJ1-2

DNA: TGTGCCAGCAGTCGGGACAGGGGGCCCAATGAGCAGTTCTTC
CDR3: CASSRDRGPNEQFF
D: TRBD1
V: TRBV6-1
size: many
J: TRBJ2-1

DNA: TGTGCCAGCAGCTCGACGACAGGCGTAATCGGTACTAATGAAAAACTGTTTTTT
CDR3: CASSSTTGVIGTNEKLFF
D: -
V: TRBV11-1
size: many
J: TRBJ1-4

DNA: TGCGCCAGCAGCTTGGGGGTGGATAGGAACAAAGCTTTCTTT
CDR3: CASSLGVDRNKAFF
D: -
V: TRBV5-1
size: many
J: TRBJ1-1

DNA: TGTGCCAGCAGTTACTCGAGGACTACCTATGAGCAGTTCTTC
CDR3: CASSYSRTTYEQFF
D: -
V: TRBV6-5
size: many
J: TRBJ2-1

DNA: TGTGCCATCAGTGACCTTCTTGGCGTGGGGGCAAATGAGCAGTTCTTC
CDR3: CAISDLLGVGANEQFF
D: -
V: TRBV10-3
size: many
J: TRBJ2-1

DNA: TGTGCCAGCAGCCCATCTGAGGGCGCTGAAGCTTTCTTT
CDR3: CASSPSEGAEAFF
D: -
V: TRBV7-9
size: -
J: TRBJ1-1

DNA: TGTGCCAGCAGGCCGGAAAGCTACGAGCAGTACTTC
CDR3: CASRPESYEQYF
D: -
V: TRBV12-3/TRBV12-4
size: few
J: TRBJ2-7

DNA: TGTGCCAGCAGCTGGGGAACAGGGCTAGGCGAGCAGTTCTTC
CDR3: CASSWGTGLGEQFF
D: -
V: TRBV5-6
size: few
J: TRBJ2-1

DNA: TGTGCCAGCAGTGGGAGGGGGCAGAACACTGAAGCTTTCTTT
CDR3: CASSGRGQNTEAFF
D: TRBD1
V: TRBV6-1
size: many
J: TRBJ1-1

DNA: TGCAGTGCTAGGAGGATCGGGGGAAGCTACGAGCAGTACTTC
CDR3: CSARRIGGSYEQYF
D: -
V: TRBV20-1
size: many
J: TRBJ2-7

DNA: TGTGCCAGCAGTTACTCGAGGCAGAGGGCAGATACGCAGTATTTT
CDR3: CASSYSRQRADTQYF
D: -
V: TRBV6-5
size: medium-sized
J: TRBJ2-3

DNA: TGCGCCAGCAGCCTCGAACGGGGCTCCTACGAGCAGTACTTC
CDR3: CASSLERGSYEQYF
D: -
V: TRBV4-1
size: -
J: TRBJ2-7

DNA: TGCGCCAGCAGCTTCCAGGGGATAATCGGGGCCTACAATGAGCAGTTCTTC
CDR3: CASSFQGIIGAYNEQFF
D: -
V: TRBV5-1
size: many
J: TRBJ2-1

DNA: TGCGCCAGCAGCTTTCGCAGGGCCGACACCGGGGAGCTGTTTTTT
CDR3: CASSFRRADTGELFF
D: -
V: TRBV5-1
size: many
J: TRBJ2-2

DNA: TGTGCCAGCAGCTCCGACCCGGGGGCTCGCTACGAGCAGTACTTC
CDR3: CASSSDPGARYEQYF
D: -
V: TRBV7-2
size: few
J: TRBJ2-7

DNA: TGCGCCAGCAGCTTGTCGACAGATCGTTCACCCCTCCACTTT
CDR3: CASSLSTDRSPLHF
D: -
V: TRBV5-1
size: -
J: TRBJ1-6

DNA: TGCAGCGTTGATGGGGAGGGAGGGTATGGCTACACCTTC
CDR3: CSVDGEGGYGYTF
D: -
V: TRBV29-1
size: many
J: TRBJ1-2

DNA: TGTGCCTGGAAAGGGCCCTACAATGAGCAGTTCTTC
CDR3: CAWKGPYNEQFF
D: -
V: TRBV30
size: few
J: TRBJ2-1